This entry concerns a single T cell receptor beta chain. All enrollees were about 18 to 90 years old and from approximately 25 US areas. Libraries were prepared by immunoSEQ multiplex PCR; TCRdb keeps only in-frame clonotypes and omits some of them. The sample lists a few hundred thousand clones, nearly 90% occurring once. The data were taken from a study of blood T cell repertoires in COVID-19. Study-level information: The United States, Italy and Spain were the sources of the acute and convalescent COVID-19 samples.

CDR3 length: 17 residues. CDR1 is SGHTA and CDR2 is FQGNSA in the germline V gene. The J segment lost 5 bases and the V segment lost 4 bases, leaving 12 bases of the junction unmatched. This TCR was recovered from a woman in her 30s who had recovered from COVID-19. What was sequenced was PBMCs or T cells enriched from blood (not recorded which). V is TRBV7-2 and J is TRBJ2-5; 11 bases align to TRBD1. CDR3 region: CASSSYPPDRGRETQYF. The CDR3 coding sequence is TGTGCCAGCAGCTCTTACCCCCCGGACAGGGGGCGGGAGACCCAGTACTTC.